Reported below is one T cell receptor (beta chain). The target antigen is unknown. This table comes from immunoSEQ multiplex PCR, and its TCRdb copy is limited to in-frame clones, with some not included. The sample holds about 69,000 clones, 96% seen once. This sample stems from a study of cytomegalovirus exposure and HLA in healthy donors. Points from the study as a whole: The authors enumerated around 150 TCR beta chains as linked to cytomegalovirus. According to a subsequent analysis, TCR clusters from the first cohort were inclined to appear together in the roughly 110 validation repertoires.

The CDR3 has 14 residues. V was clipped by 6 bases and J by 0 bases, with 6 bases between them. The germline V gene encodes CDR1 SGHAT and CDR2 FQNNGV. V and J are TRBV11-2 and TRBJ2-6; TRBD2 might be the D (5 bases). Material: PBMCs. The TCR was taken from a woman aged 18-29 years in good health and CMV-seropositive. The DNA for the CDR3 is TGTGCCAGCAGGAGGGTCTCTGGGGCCAACGTCCTGACTTTC. Translated: CASRRVSGANVLTF.